Listed below are T cell receptor beta chains from one sample, sequenced in a study of T cell changes during pregnancy in multiple sclerosis. Profiled with immunoSEQ multiplex PCR; TCRdb holds only in-frame clones, not every one. The repertoire has tens of thousands of clones, around 92% of them found once; the top ten carry 0.45% to 0.55%. Sample: CD4+ T cells from peripheral blood mononuclear cells, taken in the third trimester of pregnancy. The source of these receptors is a female donor with multiple sclerosis, enrolled in a pregnancy study. Each CDR3 is given with its conserved first and last residue. The order of the fields is D gene, CDR3 length, J gene, V gene, CDR3 DNA, CDR3 protein. A D gene is named only where the DNA matches it firmly.

D gene: TRBD1; CDR3 length: 12; J gene: TRBJ1-1; V gene: TRBV18; CDR3 DNA: TGTGCCAGCTCACTCCGACAGGGTACGACTTTCTTT; CDR3 protein: CASSLRQGTTFF
D gene: TRBD1; CDR3 length: 14; J gene: TRBJ1-4; V gene: TRBV7-9; CDR3 DNA: TGTGCCAGCAGCCTGGGACAGGGAGGGGAAAAACTGTTTTTT; CDR3 protein: CASSLGQGGEKLFF
D gene: -; CDR3 length: 14; J gene: TRBJ1-2; V gene: TRBV2; CDR3 DNA: TGTGCCAGCAGTGATTACGGTAATGCGGGTGGCTACACCTTC; CDR3 protein: CASSDYGNAGGYTF
D gene: TRBD2; CDR3 length: 18; J gene: TRBJ2-3; V gene: TRBV14; CDR3 DNA: TGTGCCAGCAGCCAAAAGATTGCCCCCTCGCGGGGGGCGGATACGCAGTATTTT; CDR3 protein: CASSQKIAPSRGADTQYF
D gene: -; CDR3 length: 14; J gene: TRBJ2-4; V gene: TRBV2; CDR3 DNA: TGTGCCAGCAGTGAAGCGCTTCTAAAAAACATTCAGTACTTC; CDR3 protein: CASSEALLKNIQYF
D gene: -; CDR3 length: 12; J gene: TRBJ2-7; V gene: TRBV7-9; CDR3 DNA: TGTGCCAGCAGCTTCGAGGCCTACGAGCAGTACTTC; CDR3 protein: CASSFEAYEQYF
D gene: -; CDR3 length: 14; J gene: TRBJ2-7; V gene: TRBV5-8; CDR3 DNA: TGTGCCAGCAGAAGACCGGGAGAATCCTACGAGCAGTACTTC; CDR3 protein: CASRRPGESYEQYF
D gene: -; CDR3 length: 14; J gene: TRBJ2-1; V gene: TRBV14; CDR3 DNA: TGTGCCAGCAGCCAACTAGCTTCGTACGGTGAGCAGTTCTTC; CDR3 protein: CASSQLASYGEQFF
D gene: TRBD2; CDR3 length: 18; J gene: TRBJ2-7; V gene: TRBV23-1; CDR3 DNA: TGCGCCAGCAGTAATCCGGGACTAGCGGGACTATCCTCCTACGAGCAGTACTTC; CDR3 protein: CASSNPGLAGLSSYEQYF
D gene: -; CDR3 length: 12; J gene: TRBJ2-1; V gene: TRBV18; CDR3 DNA: TGTGCCAGCTCACCCCAACTCACGGAGCAGTTCTTC; CDR3 protein: CASSPQLTEQFF
D gene: -; CDR3 length: 14; J gene: TRBJ2-4; V gene: TRBV28; CDR3 DNA: TGTGCCAGCAGTTTTTTTACCCCGGGAAACATTCAGTACTTC; CDR3 protein: CASSFFTPGNIQYF
D gene: TRBD2; CDR3 length: 15; J gene: TRBJ2-3; V gene: TRBV7-2; CDR3 DNA: TGTGCCAGCAGCTTACAGGGAGGGATAACAGATACGCAGTATTTT; CDR3 protein: CASSLQGGITDTQYF
D gene: -; CDR3 length: 15; J gene: TRBJ2-5; V gene: TRBV19; CDR3 DNA: TGTGCCAGTAGTATGCGGGGAATCGTCGCGGAGACCCAGTACTTC; CDR3 protein: CASSMRGIVAETQYF
D gene: TRBD1; CDR3 length: 13; J gene: TRBJ1-2; V gene: TRBV27; CDR3 DNA: TGTGCCAGCAGTTTTTCCAGGGGGCGGGGCTACACCTTC; CDR3 protein: CASSFSRGRGYTF
D gene: -; CDR3 length: 13; J gene: TRBJ2-7; V gene: TRBV2; CDR3 DNA: TGTGCCAGCAGTGAGGGACTTTCCTACGAGCAGTACTTC; CDR3 protein: CASSEGLSYEQYF
D gene: -; CDR3 length: 15; J gene: TRBJ2-7; V gene: TRBV9; CDR3 DNA: TGTGCCAGCAGCGTTGGGACTCTCGGGACCAACGAGCAGTACTTC; CDR3 protein: CASSVGTLGTNEQYF